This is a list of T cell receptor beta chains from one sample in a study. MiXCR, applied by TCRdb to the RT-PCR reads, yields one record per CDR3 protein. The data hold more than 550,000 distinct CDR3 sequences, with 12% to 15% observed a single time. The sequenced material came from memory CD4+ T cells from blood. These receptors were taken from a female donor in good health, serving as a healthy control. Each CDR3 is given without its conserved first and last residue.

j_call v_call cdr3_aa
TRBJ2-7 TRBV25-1 ASSERVSYEQY
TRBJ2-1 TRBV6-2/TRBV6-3 ASRPGPRGDEQF
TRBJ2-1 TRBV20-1 SAGGTWGYNEQF
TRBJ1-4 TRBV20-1 SVPGTGGEKLF
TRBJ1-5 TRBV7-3 ASSPGQGALRSNQPQH
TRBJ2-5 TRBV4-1 ASSQALSSGGQY
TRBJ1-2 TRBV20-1 SARDRVGPNGYT
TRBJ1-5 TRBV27 ASSLSSGAFGQPQH
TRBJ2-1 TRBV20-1 SATLGEGGNYNEQF
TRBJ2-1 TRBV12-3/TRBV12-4 ASSPAGNYNEQF
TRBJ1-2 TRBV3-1 ASSQDRGKAYGYT
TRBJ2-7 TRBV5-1 ASTTGGVNYEQY
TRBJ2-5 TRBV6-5 ASSPPPFGRWGRETQY
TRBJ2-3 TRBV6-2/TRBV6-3 ASRRDSPDTQY
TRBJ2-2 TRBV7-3 ASSQSGGSNTGELF
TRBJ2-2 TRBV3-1 ASSLRTGGAAGELF
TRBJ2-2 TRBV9 ASSVGYGVLAGNTGELF
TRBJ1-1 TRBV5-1 ASSLSGTMGTEAF
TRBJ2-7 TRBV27 ASSLVGLRPYEQY
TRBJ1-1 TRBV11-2 ASSLGWGLGGTEAF
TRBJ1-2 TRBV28 ASSLGQVPGYT
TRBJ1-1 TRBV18 ASSPGGLDEAF
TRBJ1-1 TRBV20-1 SARQSFNTEAF
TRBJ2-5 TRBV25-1 ASSSSRQARETQY
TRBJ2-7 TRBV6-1 ASSEGTEYEQY
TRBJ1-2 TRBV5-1 ASSLISGTGNYGYT